The entry below gives a single TCR beta chain sequence along with its context. Its antigen is unidentified. PCR involved 60 Vbeta and 13 Jbeta primers. Some clones are missing from TCRdb's copy, which holds only in-frame ones; the method was immunoSEQ multiplex PCR. The sample carries about 160,000 clones, approximately 75% recorded once. The CDR3 loop spans 13 amino acids. The germline gives CDR1 SGHAT, CDR2 FQNNGV. Trimming removed 5 bases from V and 4 bases from J, with 10 bases in between. The data are from a study of cytomegalovirus exposure and HLA in healthy donors. Study-wide results and limits: In a later analysis, across HLA loci, associated TCR counts were highest for DRB1, lowest for HLA-C.

The receptor comes from a woman between 18 and 29 years old in good health and CMV-seronegative. Sequencing used PBMCs. This chain uses TRBV11-2 with TRBJ2-3; TRBD2 is a possible D gene (5 bases). This CDR3 reads CASSLDWADTQYF. CDR3 in DNA: TGTGCCAGCAGCCTGGACTGGGCAGATACGCAGTATTTT.